A selection of T cell receptor beta chains follows, all from one sample in a study of HIV-infected patients and healthy controls. In TCRdb, the 5' RACE reads were re-called with MiXCR into one record per CDR3 protein. The profile shows fewer than 20,000 distinct CDR3 sequences, 12% of them singletons. Material for sequencing was blood. The receptors derive from an adult in good health. Both conserved end residues are part of each CDR3. D genes are given only for firm matches. Clone size is given for some rows only: seen once, a few or many times, or a class if the clone is expanded.

clone size,V gene,J gene,D gene,CDR3 DNA,CDR3 protein
many,TRBV12-3/TRBV12-4,TRBJ2-3,NA,TGTGCCAGCAGTATCGGAGCTAGCACAGATACGCAGTATTTT,CASSIGASTDTQYF
NA,TRBV28,TRBJ1-4,NA,TGTGCCAGCATTTCGGGGTCCGGTGAAAAACTGTTTTTT,CASISGSGEKLFF
few,TRBV10-2,TRBJ2-3,NA,TGCGCCAGCAGTGGGGTCACAGATACGCAGTATTTT,CASSGVTDTQYF
few,TRBV6-2/TRBV6-3,TRBJ1-2,TRBD1,TGTGCCAGCAGCCCGACGGGGACAGGCTCTTCATTGAGTGGCTACACCTTC,CASSPTGTGSSLSGYTF
medium-sized,TRBV7-2,TRBJ2-7,NA,TGTGCCAGCAGCTTAGGGGGGACATCGAGCTCCTACGAGCAGTACTTC,CASSLGGTSSSYEQYF
medium-sized,TRBV27,TRBJ1-1,NA,TGTGCCAGCAGTTTACTGGGGACGAACACTGAAGCTTTCTTT,CASSLLGTNTEAFF
medium-sized,TRBV13,TRBJ2-7,NA,TGTGCCAGCAGCTGGGTGACACGTTCGATTAGCTCCTACGAGCAGTACTTC,CASSWVTRSISSYEQYF
medium-sized,TRBV5-1,TRBJ1-1,TRBD1,TGCGCCAGCAGACCGGGACAGGAGAACACTGAAGCTTTCTTT,CASRPGQENTEAFF
NA,TRBV2,TRBJ2-1,NA,TGTGCCGGGGGGGGGGCCGAAAGCTCCTACAATGAGCAGTTCTTC,CAGGGAESSYNEQFF
many,TRBV27,TRBJ1-5,TRBD1,TGTGCCAGCAGTTTGCGTCTCCGACAGGGGGTTGGTCAGCCCCAGCATTTT,CASSLRLRQGVGQPQHF
medium-sized,TRBV29-1,TRBJ2-7,NA,TGCAGCGTTGCCGGGACCGCAGGATGGAGGGGAGGCTACGAGCAGTACTTC,CSVAGTAGWRGGYEQYF
many,TRBV7-2,TRBJ2-4,NA,TGTGCCAGCAGCTTAAGGTCCTCATCCGACATTCAGTACTTC,CASSLRSSSDIQYF
few,TRBV7-9,TRBJ1-6,NA,TGTGCCAGCAGCTCCGAGGGGAATTCACCCCTCCACTTT,CASSSEGNSPLHF
NA,TRBV7-2,TRBJ1-6,NA,TGTGCCAGCAGCTTAACTGGCTCTCTCAGTTCACCCCTCCACTTT,CASSLTGSLSSPLHF
many,TRBV9,TRBJ2-1,NA,TGTGCCAGCAGCCCTAGGCAGGAGCAGTACAATGAGCAGTTCTTC,CASSPRQEQYNEQFF
many,TRBV6-6,TRBJ1-1,NA,TGTGCCAGCAGTTACGACGACGAGGGCAGCAACACTGAAGCTTTCTTT,CASSYDDEGSNTEAFF